This TCR beta chain was recovered during a study of T cells in Graves' hyperthyroidism and ophthalmopathy (dated by TCRdb to the late 2010s). For the wider study: Peripheral blood was collected at initial diagnosis, before any treatment. According to the paper, TCR Vbeta CDR3 sequencing was carried out on over 130 peripheral blood samples, which came from around 43 ophthalmopathy, about 75 hyperthyroidism and about 17 progressor patients. An independent validation cohort of under 20 hyperthyroidism patients and 17 patients who later progressed to ophthalmopathy tested prospective prediction of ophthalmopathy. To identify TCR V-J signatures that set the groups apart, the researchers used a discovery cohort of more than 95 patients, made up of under 50 with Graves' ophthalmopathy and about 60 with stable Graves' hyperthyroidism. After blood sampling, hyperthyroidism patients were treated with methimazole at a starting dose of 30 mg daily, and ophthalmopathy patients were treated with high-dose intravenous methylprednisolone. Thyroid tissue and blood T-cell repertoires from about six Graves' hyperthyroidism patients were also compared in the study. The roughly 90 discovery patients were divided at random into training and test sets in a 7:3 ratio.

Graves' hyperthyroidism was defined as stable when no progression to ophthalmopathy occurred over 18 months of follow-up. The hyperthyroidism patients were between 18 and 65 years old and newly diagnosed, with a disease duration of less than 2 months. Patients with uncontrolled infections, other autoimmune diseases, pregnancy or lactation were excluded. Diagnoses were based on clinical symptoms, serum thyroxine and TRAb, thyroid ultrasound and orbital computed tomography. Ficoll-Paque density gradient centrifugation was used to isolate PBMCs from 8.5 to 10 ml of fresh peripheral blood. Total RNA was extracted using Trizol reagent, and RNA quality was assessed on an Agilent 2100 Bioanalyzer. The CDR3, from cysteine to phenylalanine, totals 14 residues. The retained sequence is limited to the CDR3, 42 bases, with the frame set at the first base. CDR1 MDHEN and CDR2 SYDVKM were looked up in the germline V gene.

A word on this clonotype: Its antigen has not been determined. This may come from a read error, since a much larger clone is one base off.

General conclusions and limits of the study: Sample size was not statistically predetermined, and blinding of investigators to group allocation was not performed. In validation, the model predicted progression to ophthalmopathy with just under 71% sensitivity and approximately 78% specificity, a median of around 6.6 months before onset. A 13 V-J signature model separated ophthalmopathy from stable hyperthyroidism, with roughly 88% sensitivity and about 81% specificity in cross-validation and 80%/75% in testing. Most expanded thyroid clonotypes (frequency above 0.001) were also detected in blood, a finding suggesting that blood repertoires may reflect thyroid immune responses.

The TCR beta CDR3 regions were amplified from RNA transcripts. A first-round RT-PCR of the TCR CDR3 used the HTBI primer set with the Qiagen OneStep RT-PCR kit. The libraries were constructed in a second round of multiplex PCR and then size-selected and purified. Paired-end sequencing of the libraries was performed with 100 bp reads on an Illumina HiSeq2000. The original pipeline was this. SOAPnuke was used to process the raw data, removing reads that contained adapters or uncalled bases, had a mean Phred below 15, or lacked an exact match to the constant primer or identifier. High-quality paired reads were merged with COPE v1.2.5, and unique nucleotide sequences were defined as clonotypes. MiTCR v1.1 was used to align clonotypes to the IMGT TRBV, TRBD and TRBJ reference segments. Analysis was restricted to V-J combinations with a frequency above 0.0001, which covered 99% to 99.2% of repertoires. The TCS score was defined as F50 (clonal expansion) divided by E x V (chaos), with BLOSUM62-based TCRdist calculated between CDR3 peptides within each V-J. Welch's t-statistics and random forest reduced 500 to 650 V-J features to 13, which were used in a naive Bayes classifier (R e1071). TCRdb reworked the public reads: Q25 trimming with fastp, MiXCR clone assembly, productive beta chains retained. Each record represents a unique CDR3 protein, reported with the most common genes and DNA among its rows. These V and J calls originate from TCRdb's pipeline instead of the authors' own analysis. The sample contains 300,000 to 400,000 distinct CDR3 sequences, 20% to 25% of them found a single time. The biggest ten clones account for 50% of the sample.

The V gene is TRBV28 and the J gene is TRBJ1-4; the D gene is possibly TRBD1, with 5 bases matching. The sequenced sample was blood. The TCR was taken from a woman in her forties or fifties with Graves' hyperthyroidism. The CDR3 protein sequence reads: CASSLVGVGENLFF. At the DNA level, the sequence is TGTGCCAGCAGTTTGGTGGGGGTTGGCGAAAACCTGTTTTTT.